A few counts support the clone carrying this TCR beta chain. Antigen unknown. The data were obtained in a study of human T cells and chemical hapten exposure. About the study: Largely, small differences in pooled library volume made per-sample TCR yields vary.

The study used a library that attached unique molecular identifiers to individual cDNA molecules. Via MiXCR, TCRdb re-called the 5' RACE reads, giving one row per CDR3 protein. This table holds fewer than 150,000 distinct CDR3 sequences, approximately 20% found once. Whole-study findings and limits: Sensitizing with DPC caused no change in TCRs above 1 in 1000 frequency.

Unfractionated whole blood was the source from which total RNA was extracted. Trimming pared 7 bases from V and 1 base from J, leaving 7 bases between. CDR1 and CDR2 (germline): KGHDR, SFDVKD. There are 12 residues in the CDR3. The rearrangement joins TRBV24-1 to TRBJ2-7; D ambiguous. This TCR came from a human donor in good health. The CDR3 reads CATSGRSYEQYF. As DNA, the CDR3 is TGTGCCACCAGCGGCAGATCCTACGAGCAGTACTTC.